This T cell receptor beta chain was recorded in a study of OX40 agonist ivuxolimab in advanced cancers. The wider study: Ivuxolimab doses were 0.01, 0.1, 0.3, 1.5, 3 or 10 mg/kg every 2 weeks. Therapy given before enrollment (anti-PD-1, anti-PD-L1 or anti-CTLA-4) was allowed, and 30% to 50% had some. Study findings and constraints: Partly responding patients at 0.1-3.0 mg/kg showed some of the smallest clonal expansion.

Blood was sampled at baseline, cycle 4 day 1, and cycle 7 day 1. The CDR3 contains 9 residues when both ends are counted. The germline V gene encodes CDR1 LNHDA and CDR2 SQIVND (reference sequence). In the case of this clone: Its antigen is currently unknown. Here the CDR3 omits its conserved ending phenylalanine or tryptophan, so a read error is the likely source. The DNA is omitted, as the CDR3 cannot be located on it reliably, and the CDR3 follows TCRdb's listing.

Assay: immunoSEQ multiplex PCR; the TCRdb copy retains only in-frame clones and omits some. Among 45,000 to 50,000 clones listed, approximately 78% were seen once. Specimen: CD4+ or CD8+ T cells sorted from blood, collected in a trial of the OX40 agonist ivuxolimab. The source of this sequence is an adult with an advanced solid tumor such as melanoma, head and neck, liver or kidney cancer. This chain links TRBV19 with TRBJ1-1. CDR3 loop: CASSPAWDS.